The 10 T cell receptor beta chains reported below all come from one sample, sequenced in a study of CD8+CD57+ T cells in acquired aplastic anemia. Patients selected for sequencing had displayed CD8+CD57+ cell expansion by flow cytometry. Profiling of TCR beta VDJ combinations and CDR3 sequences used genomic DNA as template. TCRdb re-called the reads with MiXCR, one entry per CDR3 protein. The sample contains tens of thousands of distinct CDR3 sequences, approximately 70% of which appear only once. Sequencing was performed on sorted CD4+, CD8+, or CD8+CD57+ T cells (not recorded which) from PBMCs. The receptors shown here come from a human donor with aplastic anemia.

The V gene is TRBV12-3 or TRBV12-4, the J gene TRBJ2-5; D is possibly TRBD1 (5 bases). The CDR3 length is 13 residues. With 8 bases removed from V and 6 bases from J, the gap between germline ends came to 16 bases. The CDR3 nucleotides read TGTGCCAGCCAAGACTCAGGGTTGCAGACCCAGTACTTC. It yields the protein CASQDSGLQTQYF.

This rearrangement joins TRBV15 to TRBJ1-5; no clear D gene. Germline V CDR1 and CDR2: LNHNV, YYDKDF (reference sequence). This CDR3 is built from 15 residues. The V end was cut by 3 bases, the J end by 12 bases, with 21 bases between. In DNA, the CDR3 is TGTGCCACCAGCAGGGGCGGGCAGCCTTTAAACTTCCAGCATTTT. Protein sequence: CATSRGGQPLNFQHF.

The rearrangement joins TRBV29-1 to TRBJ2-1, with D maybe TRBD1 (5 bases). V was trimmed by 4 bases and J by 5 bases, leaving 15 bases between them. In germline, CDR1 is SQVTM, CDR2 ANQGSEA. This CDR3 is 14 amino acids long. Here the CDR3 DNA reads TGCAGCGTTGCTAGGGGTCCTTCCCACAATGAGCAGTTCTTC. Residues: CSVARGPSHNEQFF.

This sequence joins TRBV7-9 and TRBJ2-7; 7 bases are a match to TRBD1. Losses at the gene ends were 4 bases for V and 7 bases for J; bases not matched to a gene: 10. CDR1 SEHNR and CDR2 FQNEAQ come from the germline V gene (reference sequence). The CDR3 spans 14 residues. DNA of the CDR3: TGTGCCAGCAGCTCCTCTGACAGGGAGCGGGAGCAGTACTTC. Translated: CASSSSDREREQYF. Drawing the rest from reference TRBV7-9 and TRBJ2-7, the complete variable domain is DTGVSQNPRHKITKRGQNVTFRCDPISEHNRLYWYRQTLGQGPEFLTYFQNEAQLEKSRLLSDRFSAERPKGSFSTLEIQRTEQGDSAMYLCASSSSDREREQYFGPGTRLTVT.

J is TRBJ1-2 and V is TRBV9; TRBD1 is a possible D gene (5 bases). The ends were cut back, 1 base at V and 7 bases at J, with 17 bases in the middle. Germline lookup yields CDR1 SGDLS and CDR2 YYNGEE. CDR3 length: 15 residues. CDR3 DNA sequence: TGTGCCAGCAGCGTAATGGGTCAGGGAGAGAGTGGCTACACCTTC. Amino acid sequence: CASSVMGQGESGYTF.

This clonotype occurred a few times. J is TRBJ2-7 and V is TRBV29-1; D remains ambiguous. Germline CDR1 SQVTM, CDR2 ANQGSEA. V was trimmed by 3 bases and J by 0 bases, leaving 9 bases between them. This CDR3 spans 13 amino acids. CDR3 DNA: TGCAGCGTTGAGTGGCCGAGCTCCTACGAGCAGTACTTC. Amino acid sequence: CSVEWPSSYEQYF.

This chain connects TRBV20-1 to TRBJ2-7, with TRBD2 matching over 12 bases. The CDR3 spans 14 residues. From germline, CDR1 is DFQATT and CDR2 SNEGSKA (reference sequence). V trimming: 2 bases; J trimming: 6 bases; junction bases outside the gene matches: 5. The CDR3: CSARRLAGVGEQYF. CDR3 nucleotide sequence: TGCAGTGCTAGAAGACTAGCGGGAGTCGGCGAGCAGTACTTC.

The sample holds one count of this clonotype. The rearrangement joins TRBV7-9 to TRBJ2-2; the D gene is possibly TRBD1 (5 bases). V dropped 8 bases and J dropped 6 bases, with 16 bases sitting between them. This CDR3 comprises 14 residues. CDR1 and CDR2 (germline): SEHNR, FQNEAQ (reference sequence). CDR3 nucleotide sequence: TGTGCCAGCGGAACAGGCCAGATTCCCGGGGAGCTGTTTTTT. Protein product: CASGTGQIPGELFF.

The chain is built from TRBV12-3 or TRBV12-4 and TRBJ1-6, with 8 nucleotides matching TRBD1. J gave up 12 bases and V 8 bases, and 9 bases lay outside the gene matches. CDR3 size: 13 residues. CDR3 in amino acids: CASSARGRVPLHF. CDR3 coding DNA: TGTGCCAGCTCCGCCAGGGGGCGCGTACCCCTCCACTTT.

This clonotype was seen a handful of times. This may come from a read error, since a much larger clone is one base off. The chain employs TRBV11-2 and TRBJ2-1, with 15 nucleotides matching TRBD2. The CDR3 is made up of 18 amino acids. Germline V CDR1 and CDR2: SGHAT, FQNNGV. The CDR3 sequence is CASSPMGGTSGRYNGQFF. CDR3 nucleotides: TGTGCCAGCAGCCCTATGGGCGGGACTAGCGGGAGGTACAATGGGCAGTTCTTC.